Below, one T cell receptor (beta chain) is given with its context. The sample is drawn from a study of T cell changes during pregnancy in multiple sclerosis. The germline V gene encodes CDR1 KGHSH and CDR2 LQKENI. Trimming stripped 3 bases from V and 1 base from J, with 9 bases between. The CDR3 runs to 14 residues. The method was immunoSEQ multiplex PCR; TCRdb's version includes in-frame clones alone and lacks a portion of them. The sample consists of under 120,000 clones, approximately 93% of them appearing once. The chain uses TRBV18 and TRBJ1-1, with a possible D match to TRBD1 (5 bases). The source of this sequence is a female donor with multiple sclerosis, enrolled in a pregnancy study. Sample: peripheral blood, taken after pregnancy. DNA for the CDR3: TGTGCCAGCTCACCGACAGTTACGAACACTGAAGCTTTCTTT. Translated, it gives CASSPTVTNTEAFF.